This TCR beta chain was sequenced in a study of blood T cell repertoires in COVID-19. Libraries were prepared by immunoSEQ multiplex PCR; TCRdb keeps only in-frame clonotypes and omits some of them. The table has about 100,000 clones, roughly 90% seen once. Germline trimming cut 8 bases from V and 8 bases from J; bases unmatched to any gene: 14. This CDR3 comprises 14 residues. Germline CDR1 reads WNHNN; CDR2 reads SYGVQD (reference sequence). Sequencing was carried out using peripheral blood. The TCR was taken from a man in his 70s with acute or convalescent COVID-19. This chain links TRBV10-1 with TRBJ1-1; 7 nucleotides match TRBD1. The CDR3 spells CASHSGQAYDEAFF. The CDR3 DNA reads TGCGCCAGCCACAGTGGACAGGCTTACGACGAAGCTTTCTTT.